Listed here are 13 T cell receptor beta chains from one sample, sequenced in a study of vaccination and CD4 T cells after COVID-19. Sequencing of cultured CD4+ T cell DNA used the Oncomine TCR Beta short-read assay. TCRdb re-called the PCR reads through MiXCR, storing one row per CDR3 protein. The table has 15,000 or so distinct CDR3 sequences, 55% to 65% seen once; the top ten hold roughly 5%. Which antigens these TCRs recognize remains unknown. The treatment: approximately 9-day PBMC culture with coronavirus spike peptide pools or control peptides (ViraFEST assay). The specimen comprised CD4+ T cells from blood, cultured in vitro, sampled after SARS-CoV-2 vaccination. The receptor source for this set is a human donor who had recovered from COVID-19.

The chain combines TRBV29-1 with TRBJ1-1; D is uncertain. Germline values: CDR1 SQVTM, CDR2 ANQGSEA. This CDR3 has 13 amino acids. V lost 7 bases, J lost 0 bases, and 12 bases lay in between. CDR3 residues: CSAASGVNTEAFF. The CDR3 DNA reads TGCAGCGCTGCGTCCGGGGTGAACACTGAAGCTTTCTTT.

The genes are TRBV7-2 and TRBJ1-1; 9 bases line up with TRBD1. The CDR3 extends over 13 amino acids. J gave up 5 bases and V 5 bases, and 3 bases lay outside the gene matches. Germline V gene sequence: CDR1 SGHTA, CDR2 FQGNSA. CDR3 amino acids: CASSRDRVTEAFF. The CDR3 region has the DNA TGTGCCAGCAGCAGGGACAGGGTGACTGAAGCTTTCTTT. Looking up the rest from reference TRBV7-2 and TRBJ1-1 gives the full variable domain: GAGVSQSPSNKVTEKGKDVELRCDPISGHTALYWYRQSLGQGLEFLIYFQGNSAPDKSGLPSDRFSAERTGGSVSTLTIQRTQQEDSAVYLCASSRDRVTEAFFGQGTRLTVV.

This sequence joins TRBV30 and TRBJ1-2; D is undetermined. V was clipped by 4 bases and J by 8 bases, with 8 bases between them. Looked up from germline, CDR1 is GTSNPN and CDR2 is SVGIG (reference sequence). CDR3 size: 10 residues. The DNA of the CDR3 is TGTGCCTGGAAGAAATCCGGCTACACCTTC. Translated, it gives CAWKKSGYTF.

The V call is TRBV7-8, the J call TRBJ1-1; unclear D gene. The germline gives CDR1 SGHVS, CDR2 FQNEAQ. CDR3 length: 14 residues. Trimming removed 0 bases at V and 0 bases at J, with 5 bases between. The CDR3 loop is CASSLAGMNTEAFF. The CDR3 nucleotides are TGTGCCAGCAGCTTAGCAGGGATGAACACTGAAGCTTTCTTT. Looking up the rest from reference TRBV7-8 and TRBJ1-1 gives the full variable domain: GAGVSQSPRYKVAKRGQDVALRCDPISGHVSLFWYQQALGQGPEFLTYFQNEAQLDKSGLPSDRFFAERPEGSVSTLKIQRTQQEDSAVYLCASSLAGMNTEAFFGQGTRLTVV.

The chain has TRBV6-2 or TRBV6-3 and TRBJ2-7; 10 bases fit TRBD2. The CDR3 extends over 17 amino acids. J gave up 2 bases and V 2 bases, and 9 bases lay outside the gene matches. Germline CDR1 is MNHEY and CDR2 is SVGEGT. CDR3 DNA: TGTGCCAGCAGTTACCCACCGGGACTAGCGCGACCCTACGAGCAGTACTTC. This codes for CASSYPPGLARPYEQYF.

The genes are TRBV15 and TRBJ1-2; no definite D call. With 0 bases removed from V and 6 bases from J, the gap between germline ends came to 17 bases. This CDR3 is built from 16 residues. Germline CDR1 LNHNV, CDR2 YYDKDF (reference sequence). The CDR3 DNA is TGTGCCACCAGCAGAGATCTTCCGCTCAGGAGTGATGGCTACACCTTC. Amino acid sequence: CATSRDLPLRSDGYTF.

V usage is TRBV10-3 and J usage is TRBJ2-1; D is uncertain. Trimming removed 3 bases from V and 6 bases from J, with 9 bases in between. The germline V gene encodes CDR1 ENHRY and CDR2 SYGVKD. The CDR3 is 13 amino acids. In nucleotides, the CDR3 is TGTGCCATCAGTGAAATGGGTCCCAATGAGCAGTTCTTC. This gives the protein CAISEMGPNEQFF.

The chain carries TRBV7-2 and TRBJ2-5, with TRBD2 matching over 7 bases. CDR3 length: 14 residues. Germline V gene sequence: CDR1 SGHTA, CDR2 FQGNSA. Germline trimming cut 5 bases from V and 4 bases from J; bases unmatched to any gene: 7. CDR3 amino acids: CASSHGLVSETQYF. The CDR3 DNA reads TGTGCCAGCAGCCACGGACTAGTCTCAGAGACCCAGTACTTC.

The rearrangement links TRBV9 to TRBJ1-2; perhaps TRBD1 as D (5 bases). V lost 3 bases and J lost 7, with 16 bases in between. CDR1 and CDR2 from the germline V gene are SGDLS and YYNGEE. The CDR3 spans 14 residues. In DNA form, the CDR3 reads TGTGCCAGCAGCGAAGGGGCCCAAAGTCTTGGCTACACCTTC. It encodes CASSEGAQSLGYTF.

This clonotype was counted only a few times. The chain is built from TRBV19 and TRBJ2-2; tentative D call: TRBD2 (5 bases). The CDR3 loop spans 14 amino acids. Germline CDR1 LNHDA, CDR2 SQIVND (reference sequence). Trimming stripped 6 bases from V and 8 bases from J, with 16 bases between. CDR3 sequence: CASRASGPEGELFF. The CDR3 DNA sequence: TGTGCCAGTAGGGCCAGCGGCCCTGAAGGGGAGCTGTTTTTT.

The J gene is TRBJ1-1, the V gene TRBV27; D gene uncertain. Trimming left V 5 bases short and J 0 bases short, with 16 bases between. Germline CDR1 and CDR2: MNHEY and SMNVEV (reference sequence). The CDR3 is 16 amino acids. CDR3 nucleotide sequence: TGTGCCAGCAGTACGCGGACGGTTACCATGAACACTGAAGCTTTCTTT. Protein: CASSTRTVTMNTEAFF.

The V gene is TRBV6-1, the J gene TRBJ1-2; 8 bases match TRBD1. J gave up 3 bases and V 5 bases, and 8 bases lay outside the gene matches. Germline V gives CDR1 MNHNS, CDR2 SASEGT. CDR3 length equals 15 residues. Written as DNA, the CDR3 is TGTGCCAGCAGTCCCATGACAGGGGTCGACTATGGCTACACCTTC. Residues: CASSPMTGVDYGYTF.

This clonotype was seen more than once but under ten times. The V and J genes are TRBV20-1 and TRBJ2-3; D gene uncertain. The germline V gene encodes CDR1 DFQATT and CDR2 SNEGSKA (reference sequence). With 5 bases removed from V and 3 bases from J, the gap between germline ends came to 9 bases. CDR3 length equals 12 residues. CDR3 nucleotide sequence: TGCAGTGCTTCCTCCTCAACAGATACGCAGTATTTT. Protein sequence: CSASSSTDTQYF.